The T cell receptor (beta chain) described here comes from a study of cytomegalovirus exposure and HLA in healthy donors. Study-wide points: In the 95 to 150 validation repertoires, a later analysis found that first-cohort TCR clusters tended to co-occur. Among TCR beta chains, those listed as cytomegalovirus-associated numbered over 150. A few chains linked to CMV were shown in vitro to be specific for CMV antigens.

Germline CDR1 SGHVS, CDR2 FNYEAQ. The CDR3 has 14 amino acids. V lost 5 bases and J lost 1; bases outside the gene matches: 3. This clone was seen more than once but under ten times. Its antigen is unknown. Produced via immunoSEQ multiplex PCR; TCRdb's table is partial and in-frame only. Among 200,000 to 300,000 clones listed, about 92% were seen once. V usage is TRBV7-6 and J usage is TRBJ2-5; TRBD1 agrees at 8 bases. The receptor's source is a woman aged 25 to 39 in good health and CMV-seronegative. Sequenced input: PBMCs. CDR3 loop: CASSDRGLQETQYF. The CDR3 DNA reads TGTGCCAGCAGCGACAGGGGCCTCCAAGAGACCCAGTACTTC.